This is a list of T cell receptor beta chains from one sample in a study of blood T cell repertoires in COVID-19. The assay was immunoSEQ multiplex PCR, and TCRdb's table has in-frame clones only and misses some. Here the sample spans 180,000 or so clones, more than 75% being singletons. The sample taken for sequencing was peripheral blood. The origin of the receptors is a person between 70 and 80 years old with COVID-19, enrolled during active disease. Both conserved end residues are part of each CDR3. D genes are given only for firm matches. Some rows mark clone size as missing; the rest say once, few, many or name a class of expanded clone.

j_call,d_call,v_call,clone_size,cdr3_aa,cdr3_nt
TRBJ2-3,-,TRBV29-1,once,CSVRPTRPTDTQYF,TGCAGCGTTCGTCCGACTCGGCCCACAGATACGCAGTATTTT
TRBJ2-1,TRBD2,TRBV18,-,CASSPSGRAHNEQFF,TGTGCCAGCTCACCTAGCGGGAGGGCGCACAATGAGCAGTTCTTC
TRBJ2-7,TRBD2,TRBV28,once,CASSDTSGSSYEQYF,TGTGCCAGCAGTGACACTAGCGGGAGCTCCTACGAGCAGTACTTC
TRBJ1-2,-,TRBV11-1,-,CASSAKGTVGGYTF,TGTGCCAGCAGCGCAAAAGGGACGGTTGGAGGGTACACCTTC
TRBJ1-2,-,TRBV5-1,once,CASSLVSGNYGYTF,TGCGCCAGCAGCTTGGTATCAGGGAACTATGGCTACACCTTC
TRBJ2-7,TRBD1,TRBV29-1,-,CSVVRSRGTGSYEQYF,TGCAGCGTCGTAAGATCACGAGGGACAGGGTCCTACGAGCAGTACTTC
TRBJ2-2,TRBD1,TRBV3-1/TRBV3-2,-,CASSPGQGASTGELFF,TGTGCCAGCAGCCCAGGACAGGGGGCATCAACCGGGGAGCTGTTTTTT
TRBJ2-1,-,TRBV19,once,CASSMGHGLSGEQFF,TGTGCCAGTAGTATGGGACACGGACTCTCTGGTGAGCAGTTCTTC
TRBJ2-5,TRBD1,TRBV7-2,-,CASSLATGGLETQYF,TGTGCCAGCAGCTTAGCTACAGGGGGCCTCGAGACCCAGTACTTC
TRBJ1-1,-,TRBV6-5,once,CASSYRVVPNTEAFF,TGTGCCAGCAGTTACCGGGTAGTCCCGAACACTGAAGCTTTCTTT
TRBJ1-3,-,TRBV28,-,CASTWPSGNTIYF,TGTGCCAGCACATGGCCCTCTGGAAACACCATATATTTT
TRBJ2-7,-,TRBV15,-,CATSKTRVDGFYEQYF,TGTGCCACCAGCAAGACCAGGGTTGATGGGTTTTACGAGCAGTACTTC
TRBJ1-6,-,TRBV4-1,-,CASSLLHTGTDYSSYNSPLHF,TGCGCCAGCAGCCTTCTCCATACCGGGACTGATTACAGCTCCTATAATTCACCCCTCCACTTT
TRBJ2-7,TRBD2,TRBV28,-,CASRMGLDLYEQYF,TGTGCCAGCAGGATGGGACTAGATCTTTACGAGCAGTACTTC
TRBJ2-3,TRBD2,TRBV19,-,CASSIEMTSGGQADTQYF,TGTGCCAGTAGTATAGAGATGACTAGCGGGGGGCAGGCAGATACGCAGTATTTT
TRBJ1-5,TRBD1,TRBV28,once,CASRYMGQGGFNQPQHF,TGTGCCAGCAGGTACATGGGACAGGGCGGATTCAATCAGCCCCAGCATTTT
TRBJ1-2,TRBD1,TRBV5-1,-,CASSVRQGEGYTF,TGCGCCAGCAGCGTCCGACAGGGGGAAGGCTACACCTTC
TRBJ1-3,-,TRBV5-6,-,CASSLWAPSGNTIYF,TGTGCCAGCAGCTTGTGGGCCCCCTCTGGAAACACCATATATTTT
TRBJ1-6,-,TRBV5-8,-,CASSLAFGAVSSYNSPLHF,TGTGCCAGCAGCTTGGCCTTTGGTGCAGTAAGCTCCTATAATTCACCCCTCCACTTT
TRBJ1-5,-,TRBV19,-,CASTSWADSNQPQHF,TGTGCCAGTACCTCCTGGGCCGATAGCAATCAGCCCCAGCATTTT
TRBJ2-7,-,TRBV20-1,-,CSASDTSYEQYF,TGCAGTGCTAGTGACACATCCTACGAGCAGTACTTC
TRBJ1-5,-,TRBV28,-,CASFQGSRNNQPQHF,TGTGCCAGTTTCCAGGGATCCCGAAACAATCAGCCCCAGCATTTT
TRBJ2-5,-,TRBV7-9,-,CASSPKAPIRSTSGYF,TGTGCCAGCAGCCCAAAGGCGCCCATCAGGAGTACTAGTGGGTACTTC
TRBJ1-6,TRBD1,TRBV7-9,-,CASSLGSGTGGNSPLHF,TGTGCCAGCAGCTTAGGATCCGGGACAGGTGGAAATTCACCCCTCCACTTT
TRBJ1-1,-,TRBV5-6,-,CASSLYSGRVTEAFF,TGTGCCAGCAGCTTGTATTCGGGGAGGGTCACTGAAGCTTTCTTT
TRBJ1-3,TRBD1,TRBV28,once,CASSFTGAGGYTIYF,TGTGCCAGCAGTTTTACAGGGGCTGGGGGTTACACCATATATTTT
TRBJ2-3,TRBD2,TRBV6-5,-,CASSYLTSGGTNTQYF,TGTGCCAGCAGTTACTTGACTAGCGGGGGCACGAATACGCAGTATTTT
TRBJ2-3,-,TRBV19,-,CASTMGPGRTDTQYF,TGTGCCAGTACCATGGGGCCAGGCCGCACAGATACGCAGTATTTT
TRBJ1-5,-,TRBV6-5,-,CASSSRGRDQPQHF,TGTGCCAGCAGTTCTCGGGGAAGGGATCAGCCCCAGCATTTT
TRBJ1-4,TRBD1,TRBV2,-,CASVPRQGRTEKLFF,TGTGCCAGCGTCCCCCGACAGGGGCGGACTGAAAAACTGTTTTTT
TRBJ2-2,TRBD2,TRBV9,-,CASQGGEGTGELFF,TGTGCCAGCCAGGGAGGGGAAGGAACCGGGGAGCTGTTTTTT
TRBJ1-6,TRBD1,TRBV6-6,-,CASTGQADNSPLHF,TGTGCCAGCACTGGACAGGCCGATAATTCACCCCTCCACTTT
TRBJ2-5,TRBD2,TRBV29-1,few,CSVEVGSGGETQYF,TGCAGCGTTGAAGTAGGGTCGGGGGGAGAGACCCAGTACTTC
TRBJ1-2,-,TRBV5-5,-,CASSSFQALYGYTF,TGTGCCAGCAGCTCCTTCCAAGCCTTATATGGCTACACCTTC
TRBJ2-7,-,TRBV6-1,few,CASSDRGRSYEQYF,TGTGCCAGCAGTGACCGGGGTCGGTCCTACGAGCAGTACTTC
TRBJ2-7,TRBD2,TRBV11-2,-,CASSFIAGGEGEQYF,TGTGCCAGCAGCTTTATAGCGGGAGGGGAAGGCGAGCAGTACTTC
TRBJ2-1,-,TRBV9,-,CASSVGVFVGEQFF,TGTGCCAGCAGCGTAGGTGTATTTGTGGGCGAGCAGTTCTTC
TRBJ1-5,-,TRBV6-5,-,CASSYSGWESNQPQHF,TGTGCCAGCAGTTACTCGGGATGGGAGAGCAATCAGCCCCAGCATTTT
TRBJ2-3,-,TRBV6-2/TRBV6-3,-,CASSYLGDTQYF,TGTGCCAGCAGTTATCTCGGAGATACGCAGTATTTT
TRBJ2-3,TRBD1,TRBV5-1,-,CASSLNRGASTDTQYF,TGCGCCAGCAGCTTAAACAGGGGCGCTAGCACAGATACGCAGTATTTT
TRBJ1-1,-,TRBV29-1,medium-sized,CSVDESGDTEAFF,TGCAGCGTTGATGAATCCGGAGACACTGAAGCTTTCTTT
TRBJ1-1,-,TRBV9,-,CASSPRGMSTTEAFF,TGTGCCAGCAGCCCGCGGGGTATGTCAACCACTGAAGCTTTCTTT
TRBJ1-6,-,TRBV27,-,CASSLSMAGDSPLHF,TGTGCCAGCAGTTTATCGATGGCTGGAGATTCACCCCTCCACTTT
TRBJ1-2,-,TRBV12-3/TRBV12-4,-,CASSKFYGYTF,TGTGCCAGCAGCAAATTCTATGGCTACACCTTC
TRBJ1-2,-,TRBV4-3,once,CASSQGSHRVGGGYTF,TGCGCCAGCAGCCAAGGATCCCACAGGGTGGGCGGAGGCTACACCTTC